The present T cell receptor beta chain was sequenced within a study of cytomegalovirus exposure and HLA in healthy donors. 13 Jbeta primers and 60 Vbeta primers were used for the PCR. Sequencing was performed with immunoSEQ multiplex PCR; in TCRdb, only in-frame clones are kept and a portion is missing. The profile shows about 120,000 clones, 55% to 75% of them singletons. Trimming removed 4 bases at V and 5 bases at J, with 18 bases between. CDR3 length: 15 amino acids. Germline V gives CDR1 SGHRS, CDR2 YFSETQ. The V gene is TRBV5-1, the J gene TRBJ1-1, with D possibly TRBD1 on 5 matching bases. Sequenced input: PBMCs. This TCR derives from a man between 25 and 39 years old in good health and CMV-seropositive. The CDR3 region is CASSPTGEGKTEAFF. The CDR3 DNA is TGCGCCAGCAGCCCCACGGGGGAAGGAAAGACTGAAGCTTTCTTT.